Each of the 7 T cell receptor beta chains below was sequenced from the same sample in a study of OX40 agonist ivuxolimab in advanced cancers. Some clones are missing from TCRdb's copy, which holds only in-frame ones; the method was immunoSEQ multiplex PCR. This table has around 50,000 clones, roughly 92% appearing once. The sample consisted of CD4+ or CD8+ T cells sorted from blood, taken in a trial of the OX40 agonist ivuxolimab. The receptors were sampled from an adult with an advanced solid tumor such as melanoma, head and neck, liver or kidney cancer.

This rearrangement joins TRBV19 to TRBJ2-7; 8 bases line up with TRBD1. This CDR3 contains 15 residues. Per germline, CDR1 LNHDA and CDR2 SQIVND (reference sequence). V gave up 5 bases and J gave up 2 bases; unmatched junction bases: 8. The CDR3 sequence is CASSAGQGAAYEQYF. The CDR3 nucleotides are TGTGCCAGTAGTGCCGGACAGGGAGCAGCCTACGAGCAGTACTTC.

On this clone: Different DNA sequences within this sample yield the same CDR3. The chain employs TRBV28 and TRBJ1-1; D is undetermined. CDR3 size: 14 residues. Trimming removed 6 bases from V and 1 base from J, with 12 bases in between. Germline values: CDR1 MDHEN, CDR2 SYDVKM. This CDR3 is CASSPLGANTEAFF. The CDR3 coding sequence is TGTGCCAGCAGCCCGCTAGGCGCGAACACTGAAGCTTTCTTT.

The chain uses TRBV6-6 and TRBJ2-7; tentative D call: TRBD2 (5 bases). From germline, CDR1 is MNHNY and CDR2 SVGAGI (reference sequence). The CDR3 spans 15 residues. V lost 2 bases to trimming and J lost 2 bases, with 13 bases between them. The CDR3 protein is CASSYNPSSAYEQYF. The CDR3 DNA reads as TGTGCCAGCAGTTACAATCCTAGCTCAGCCTACGAGCAGTACTTC.

The CDR3 DNA follows: TGTGCCAGCAGCGTAGGGGGGAACACCTACGAGCAGTACTTC. It is translated as CASSVGGNTYEQYF. This chain uses TRBV9 with TRBJ2-7; possibly TRBD1 or TRBD2 for D (5 bases each). Germline CDR1 is SGDLS and CDR2 is YYNGEE. The CDR3 totals 14 residues. Trimming left V 0 bases short and J 2 bases short, with 9 bases between.

The chain is built from TRBV30 and TRBJ2-1, with 14 bases lining up with TRBD2. The CDR3 consists of 17 residues. Germline V gene lookup returns CDR1 GTSNPN and CDR2 SVGIG (reference sequence). V trimming: 0 bases; J trimming: 9 bases; junction bases outside the gene matches: 10. CDR3 in amino acids: CAWSVRGLAGVHSEQFF. CDR3 DNA: TGTGCCTGGAGTGTACGGGGACTAGCGGGAGTACATAGTGAGCAGTTCTTC. Full variable domain (rest looked up from reference TRBV30 and TRBJ2-1): SQTIHQWPATLVQPVGSPLSLECTVEGTSNPNLYWYRQAAGRGLQLLFYSVGIGQISSEVPQNLSASRPQDRQFILSSKKLLLSDSGFYLCAWSVRGLAGVHSEQFFGPGTRLTVL.

The V and J genes are TRBV27 and TRBJ2-7; 7 bases map to TRBD2. Germline V gene lookup returns CDR1 MNHEY and CDR2 SMNVEV (reference sequence). Unmatched junction bases numbered 7, after V lost 4 bases and J lost 1 base. The CDR3 extends over 15 amino acids. The DNA for the CDR3 is TGTGCCAGCAGTTCCACCGGGACTATGTCCTACGAGCAGTACTTC. Encoded protein: CASSSTGTMSYEQYF.

This chain uses TRBV6-5 with TRBJ2-7; 13 bases align to TRBD2. CDR1 is MNHEY and CDR2 is SVGAGI in the germline V gene. With 6 bases clipped from V and 7 bases from J, the junction kept 6 bases outside the gene matches. The CDR3 runs to 14 residues. The CDR3 nucleotides read TGTGCCAGCAGCCCGGGACTAGCGGGATTGGAGCAGTACTTC. Translated: CASSPGLAGLEQYF.